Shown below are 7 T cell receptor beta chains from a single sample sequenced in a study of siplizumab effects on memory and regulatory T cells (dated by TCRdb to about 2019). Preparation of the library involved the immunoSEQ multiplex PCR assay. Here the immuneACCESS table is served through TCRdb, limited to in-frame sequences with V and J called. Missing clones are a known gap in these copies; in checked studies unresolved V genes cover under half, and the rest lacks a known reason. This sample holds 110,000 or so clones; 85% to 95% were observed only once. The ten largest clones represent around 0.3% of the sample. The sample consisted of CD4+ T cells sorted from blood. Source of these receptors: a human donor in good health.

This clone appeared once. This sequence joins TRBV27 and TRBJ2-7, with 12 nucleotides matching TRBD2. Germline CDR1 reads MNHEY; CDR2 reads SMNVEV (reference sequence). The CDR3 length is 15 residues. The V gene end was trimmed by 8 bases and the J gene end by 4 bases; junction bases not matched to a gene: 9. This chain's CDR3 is CASGWTGLAGYEQYF. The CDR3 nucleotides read TGTGCCAGCGGATGGACGGGACTAGCGGGTTACGAGCAGTACTTC.

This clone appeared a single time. CDR3 loop: CASSPATGSTSYEQYF. In DNA, the CDR3 is TGCGCCAGCAGCCCCGCTACAGGGTCAACCTCCTACGAGCAGTACTTC. This rearrangement joins TRBV4-1 to TRBJ2-7; perhaps TRBD1 as D (6 bases). V was trimmed by 4 bases and J by 0 bases, leaving 16 bases between them. This CDR3 region has 16 residues. CDR1 and CDR2 (germline): MGHRA, YSYEKL.

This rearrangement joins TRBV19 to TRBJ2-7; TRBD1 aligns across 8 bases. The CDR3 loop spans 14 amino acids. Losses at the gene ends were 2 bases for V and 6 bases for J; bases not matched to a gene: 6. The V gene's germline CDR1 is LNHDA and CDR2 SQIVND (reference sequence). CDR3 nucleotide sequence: TGTGCCAGTAGTATAACCCAGGGGGCGGGCGAGCAGTACTTC. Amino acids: CASSITQGAGEQYF.

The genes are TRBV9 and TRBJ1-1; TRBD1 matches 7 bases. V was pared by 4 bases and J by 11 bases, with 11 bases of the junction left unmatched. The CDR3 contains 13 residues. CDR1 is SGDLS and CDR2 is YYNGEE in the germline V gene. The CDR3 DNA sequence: TGTGCCAGCAGCCCGGACTTCGACAGGGCGGCTTTCTTT. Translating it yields CASSPDFDRAAFF.

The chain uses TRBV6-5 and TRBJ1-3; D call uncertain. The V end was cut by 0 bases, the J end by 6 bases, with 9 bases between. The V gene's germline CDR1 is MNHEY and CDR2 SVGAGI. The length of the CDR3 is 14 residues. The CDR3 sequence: CASSYSPAVNTIYF. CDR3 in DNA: TGTGCCAGCAGTTACTCCCCTGCTGTAAACACCATATATTTT.

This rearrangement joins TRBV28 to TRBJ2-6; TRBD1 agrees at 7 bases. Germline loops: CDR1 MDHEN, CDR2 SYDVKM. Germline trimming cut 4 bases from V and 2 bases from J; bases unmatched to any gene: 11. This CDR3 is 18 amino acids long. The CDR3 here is CASSSPGQVVAGANVLTF. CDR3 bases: TGTGCCAGCAGTTCTCCAGGACAGGTCGTTGCTGGGGCCAACGTCCTGACTTTC.

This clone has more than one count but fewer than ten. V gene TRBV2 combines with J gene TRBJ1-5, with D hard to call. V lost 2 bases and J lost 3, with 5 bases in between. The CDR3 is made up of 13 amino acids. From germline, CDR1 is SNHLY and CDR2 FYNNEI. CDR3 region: CASSERVNQPQHF. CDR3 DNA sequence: TGTGCCAGCAGTGAAAGGGTCAATCAGCCCCAGCATTTT.